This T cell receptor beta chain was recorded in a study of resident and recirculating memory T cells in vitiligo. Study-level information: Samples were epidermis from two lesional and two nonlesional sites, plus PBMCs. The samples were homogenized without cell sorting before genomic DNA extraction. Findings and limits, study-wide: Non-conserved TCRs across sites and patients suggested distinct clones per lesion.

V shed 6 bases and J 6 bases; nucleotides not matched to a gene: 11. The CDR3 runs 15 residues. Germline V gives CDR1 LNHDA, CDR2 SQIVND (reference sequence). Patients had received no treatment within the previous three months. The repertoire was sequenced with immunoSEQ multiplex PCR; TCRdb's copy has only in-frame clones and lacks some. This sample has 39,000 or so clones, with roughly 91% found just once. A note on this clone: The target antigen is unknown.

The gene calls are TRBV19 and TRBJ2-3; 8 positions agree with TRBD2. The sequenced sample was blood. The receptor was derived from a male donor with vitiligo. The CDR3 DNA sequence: TGTGCCAGTAGGAGCGGGGGCCACCTTGGGGATACGCAGTATTTT. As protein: CASRSGGHLGDTQYF.